This T cell receptor beta chain appears in the sequencing data of a study of T-cell memory formation after mild COVID-19. Only a few counts were recorded for this clonotype. TCRdb re-called the 5' RACE reads with MiXCR, one entry per CDR3 protein. The sample lists more than 300,000 distinct CDR3 sequences; around 20% were seen once. V shed 6 bases and J shed 6 bases, with 24 bases lying between them. The CDR3 spans 18 residues. The chain has TRBV12-3 or TRBV12-4 and TRBJ1-6, with D unresolved. Sequencing was carried out using PBMCs or a T cell subset sorted from them (not recorded which). This receptor was obtained from a man between 18 and 35 years old who had mild COVID-19 (a few samples of this study predate the infection). Cell type and time point are not known. CDR3 protein: CASSDFRPPSYLNSPLHF. CDR3 DNA: TGTGCCAGCAGCGATTTCAGACCCCCGTCGTACCTTAATTCACCCCTCCACTTT.